What follows describes a single T cell receptor (beta chain). The sample belongs to a study of beta chain features in type 1 diabetes. The CDR3 is 15 residues long. CDR1 and CDR2 (germline): SQVTM, ANQGSEA. As every portion of the isolated RNA was reverse transcribed, the sequencing read expressed TCRB transcripts. Profiling relied on immunoSEQ multiplex PCR, and the TCRdb table lists in-frame clones only, not all of them. Here the sample spans roughly 170,000 clones, about 13% being singletons. The chain carries TRBV29-1 and TRBJ2-5, with 7 bases identical to TRBD1. The J call is doubtful: the DNA matches TRBJ2-7 better. Sequencing was done on a sample of central memory CD4+ T cells from blood. The TCR originated in a woman aged 18-35 years in good health. As DNA, the CDR3 is TGCAGCGTTGGCATACGACAGGGCCTAGGCTACGAGCAGTACTTC. Its protein is CSVGIRQGLGYEQYF.